The 22 T cell receptor beta chains below come from one sample, sequenced in a study of PD-L1 blockade in urothelial cancer. Sequencing used immunoSEQ multiplex PCR; TCRdb keeps in-frame clones, though not all of them. The data hold some 40,000 clones, with approximately 83% observed a single time. Sequencing used PBMCs, obtained around atezolizumab (anti-PD-L1) treatment. The receptors derive from a man in his 60s with urothelial cancer.

The chain carries TRBV7-9 and TRBJ1-1; D not resolved. The CDR3 consists of 14 residues. CDR1 and CDR2 from the germline V gene are SEHNR and FQNEAQ (reference sequence). V lost 5 bases and J 1 base, leaving 11 bases between the germline ends. The CDR3 bases are TGTGCCAGCAGCCCCAAAGCACCGAACACTGAAGCTTTCTTT. Protein sequence: CASSPKAPNTEAFF.

The V gene is TRBV7-2, the J gene TRBJ2-4, with 7 nucleotides matching TRBD2. CDR1 is SGHTA and CDR2 is FQGNSA in the germline V gene. V gave up 1 base and J gave up 6 bases; unmatched junction bases: 6. The CDR3 contains 15 residues. The chain's CDR3 is CASSLERGGGNIQYF. DNA for the CDR3: TGTGCCAGCAGCTTAGAGAGGGGCGGGGGAAACATTCAGTACTTC.

V usage is TRBV28 and J usage is TRBJ2-1; 7 bases map to TRBD2. The CDR3 covers 16 residues. From germline, CDR1 is MDHEN and CDR2 SYDVKM. The J segment lost 0 bases and the V segment lost 8 bases, leaving 10 bases of the junction unmatched. CDR3 coding DNA: TGTGCCAGCGAAGGGGAGGGTACTACCTCCTACAATGAGCAGTTCTTC. Amino acid sequence: CASEGEGTTSYNEQFF.

The chain combines TRBV4-1 with TRBJ2-3; a possible D gene is TRBD1 (6 bases). V was trimmed by 0 bases and J by 3 bases, leaving 13 bases between them. The CDR3 is 16 amino acids. Germline CDR1 reads MGHRA; CDR2 reads YSYEKL. DNA for the CDR3: TGCGCCAGCAGCCAAGATGGATGGGGGCAAACAGATACGCAGTATTTT. It codes for CASSQDGWGQTDTQYF.

The rearrangement joins TRBV5-8 to TRBJ2-5, with 9 bases that match TRBD1. With 3 bases clipped from V and 4 bases from J, the junction kept 10 bases outside the gene matches. CDR3 length: 16 residues. The germline CDR1 and CDR2 sequences are SGHTS and YDEGEE. CDR3 DNA sequence: TGTGCCAGCAGCTACCCCGGGACAGGGAACTCAGAGACCCAGTACTTC. This sequence encodes CASSYPGTGNSETQYF.

In its sample, this clone was seen a few times. The rearrangement joins TRBV7-3 to TRBJ2-2; D may be TRBD2 (5 bases). The germline V gene has CDR1 SGHTA and CDR2 FQGTGA. This CDR3 has 15 amino acids. V was cut by 0 bases and J by 6 bases, with 11 bases left in between. CDR3 bases: TGTGCCAGCAGCTTAACGATTGCTAGCTCCGGGGAGCTGTTTTTT. Protein: CASSLTIASSGELFF.

The genes are TRBV12-5 and TRBJ2-2; 7 bases are a match to TRBD1. Germline CDR1 is LGHNT and CDR2 is FRNRAP. This CDR3 is 14 amino acids long. J gave up 4 bases and V 5 bases, and 4 bases lay outside the gene matches. The DNA for the CDR3 is TGTGCTAGTGGTACAGGGGAAAGCACCGGGGAGCTGTTTTTT. It encodes CASGTGESTGELFF.

This clone was counted many times. This rearrangement joins TRBV4-1 to TRBJ2-7, with D tentatively TRBD1 (6 bases). The ends were cut back, 1 base at V and 5 bases at J, with 15 bases in the middle. Germline V gene lookup returns CDR1 MGHRA and CDR2 YSYEKL. This CDR3 spans 15 amino acids. Here the CDR3 reads CASSQVQGTYDEQYF. The CDR3 region has the DNA TGCGCCAGCAGCCAAGTTCAGGGGACCTACGACGAGCAGTACTTC.

The chain uses TRBV7-9 and TRBJ2-7; perhaps TRBD1 as D (5 bases). Germline values: CDR1 SEHNR, CDR2 FQNEAQ (reference sequence). V was pared by 5 bases and J by 0 bases, with 11 bases between. The length of the CDR3 is 14 residues. The DNA of the CDR3 is TGTGCCAGCAGCCCCAGGGCAACCTCCTACGAGCAGTACTTC. Amino acids: CASSPRATSYEQYF.

This chain joins TRBV4-1 and TRBJ1-6; TRBD1 matches 9 bases. Germline V gene data show CDR1 as MGHRA and CDR2 as YSYEKL. J was trimmed by 6 bases and V by 2 bases; bases with no gene match: 8. There are 17 residues in the CDR3. CDR3 residues: CASSQLPGTGFNSPLHF. In nucleotides, the CDR3 is TGCGCCAGCAGCCAACTCCCCGGGACAGGGTTTAATTCACCCCTCCACTTT.

This chain links TRBV5-1 with TRBJ2-1; D is ambiguous. The length of the CDR3 is 13 residues. V was pared by 7 bases and J by 5 bases, with 13 bases between. The germline gives CDR1 SGHRS, CDR2 YFSETQ. The CDR3 protein is CASSLEADNEQFF. The CDR3 DNA sequence: TGCGCCAGCTCTCTTGAGGCAGACAATGAGCAGTTCTTC. Using reference TRBV5-1 and TRBJ2-1 for the parts outside the CDR3, the full variable domain is KAGVTQTPRYLIKTRGQQVTLSCSPISGHRSVSWYQQTPGQGLQFLFEYFSETQRNKGNFPGRFSGRQFSNSRSEMNVSTLELGDSALYLCASSLEADNEQFFGPGTRLTVL.

The chain combines TRBV7-2 with TRBJ2-7; maybe TRBD2 (7 bases). The CDR3 sequence is 13 residues long. The germline gives CDR1 SGHTA, CDR2 FQGNSA. V was cut by 5 bases and J by 3 bases, with 11 bases left in between. The CDR3 loop is CASSQGGVYEQYF. In DNA form, the CDR3 reads TGTGCCAGCAGCCAAGGGGGGGTCTACGAGCAGTACTTC.

The V and J genes are TRBV5-5 and TRBJ1-1, with 10 bases that match TRBD1. Trimming removed 0 bases from V and 6 bases from J; junction bases left unmatched: 5. The CDR3 totals 15 residues. Germline-derived CDR1 and CDR2 are SGHKS and YYEKEE (reference sequence). The CDR3 bases are TGTGCCAGCAGCTTGGAACCGACAGGGGGCTCTGAAGCTTTCTTT. It encodes CASSLEPTGGSEAFF.

This clone was recorded only once. The V and J genes are TRBV7-8 and TRBJ1-1; tentatively, D is TRBD1 (5 bases). Germline CDR1 SGHVS, CDR2 FQNEAQ. V was shortened by 1 base and J by 9 bases, with 12 bases between the two germline ends. The CDR3 consists of 13 residues. CDR3 coding DNA: TGTGCCAGCAGCTTAGTGCCAGGGTATAAAGCTTTCTTT. It encodes CASSLVPGYKAFF.

The V gene is TRBV7-2, the J gene TRBJ2-7, with D perhaps TRBD2 (6 bases). V gave up 6 bases and J gave up 5 bases, with 17 bases separating them. Germline CDR1 and CDR2: SGHTA and FQGNSA. CDR3 length: 14 residues. CDR3 bases: TGTGCCAGCAGAACCTATGACGTAGCGGACGAGCAGTACTTC. Translating it yields CASRTYDVADEQYF.

J is TRBJ2-7 and V is TRBV6-5; D ambiguous. CDR1 is MNHEY and CDR2 is SVGAGI in the germline V gene. Trimming shortened V by 5 bases and J by 7 bases, and 18 bases separated the two germline ends. The CDR3 sequence is 14 residues long. The CDR3 DNA follows: TGTGCCAGCAGTAGTACCCACTATTGTTGTGAGCAGTACTTC. This gives the protein CASSSTHYCCEQYF.

The chain recombines TRBV5-1 with TRBJ1-5; possible D gene TRBD1, 5 bases. Trimming shortened V by 4 bases and J by 2 bases, and 13 bases separated the two germline ends. The CDR3 runs 15 residues. Germline V CDR1 and CDR2: SGHRS, YFSETQ. This CDR3 reads CASSVQGWGNQPQHF. CDR3 in DNA: TGCGCCAGCAGCGTTCAGGGTTGGGGCAATCAGCCCCAGCATTTT. Variable domain in full (rest from reference TRBV5-1 and TRBJ1-5): KAGVTQTPRYLIKTRGQQVTLSCSPISGHRSVSWYQQTPGQGLQFLFEYFSETQRNKGNFPGRFSGRQFSNSRSEMNVSTLELGDSALYLCASSVQGWGNQPQHFGDGTRLSIL.

This clone was counted a few times. J is TRBJ1-1 and V is TRBV14, with a possible D match to TRBD1 (5 bases). Trimming pared 4 bases from V and 6 bases from J, leaving 12 bases between. The CDR3 sequence is 13 residues long. Germline loops: CDR1 SGHDN, CDR2 FVKESK. CDR3: CASSPYRDSEAFF. Here the CDR3 DNA reads TGTGCCAGCAGCCCATACCGGGACTCTGAAGCTTTCTTT.

This sequence joins TRBV5-1 and TRBJ2-7; 8 bases agree with TRBD1. The CDR3 spans 13 residues. The trim removed 3 bases at V and 5 bases at J, leaving 4 bases unmatched. CDR1 is SGHRS and CDR2 is YFSETQ in the germline V gene. The CDR3 DNA sequence: TGCGCCAGCAGCTACCCGGACAGGGACGAGCAGTACTTC. Its protein is CASSYPDRDEQYF.

The rearrangement joins TRBV28 to TRBJ1-1; perhaps TRBD1 as D (6 bases). V gave up 1 base and J gave up 5 bases, with 17 bases separating them. This CDR3 region has 16 residues. Germline loops: CDR1 MDHEN, CDR2 SYDVKM. The CDR3 DNA reads TGTGCCAGCAGTTTATTGGGGACACCGAGGATAACTGAAGCTTTCTTT. Protein product: CASSLLGTPRITEAFF.

The chain combines TRBV19 with TRBJ1-3; D is uncertain. The V gene lost 3 bases and the J gene lost 1 base, with 13 bases spanning the gap. The V gene's germline CDR1 is LNHDA and CDR2 SQIVND (reference sequence). This CDR3 has 16 residues. The DNA for the CDR3 is TGTGCCAGTAGTATCGGGTTTAGAGCTTCTGGAAACACCATATATTTT. It translates to CASSIGFRASGNTIYF.

This chain joins TRBV4-2 and TRBJ2-3, with 7 bases fitting TRBD2. Germline CDR1 is LGHNA and CDR2 is YNFKEQ. Losses at the gene ends were 2 bases for V and 0 bases for J; bases not matched to a gene: 2. This CDR3 comprises 15 residues. Here the CDR3 reads CASSQRTSSTDTQYF. The CDR3 DNA reads as TGTGCCAGCAGCCAACGGACTAGTAGCACAGATACGCAGTATTTT.